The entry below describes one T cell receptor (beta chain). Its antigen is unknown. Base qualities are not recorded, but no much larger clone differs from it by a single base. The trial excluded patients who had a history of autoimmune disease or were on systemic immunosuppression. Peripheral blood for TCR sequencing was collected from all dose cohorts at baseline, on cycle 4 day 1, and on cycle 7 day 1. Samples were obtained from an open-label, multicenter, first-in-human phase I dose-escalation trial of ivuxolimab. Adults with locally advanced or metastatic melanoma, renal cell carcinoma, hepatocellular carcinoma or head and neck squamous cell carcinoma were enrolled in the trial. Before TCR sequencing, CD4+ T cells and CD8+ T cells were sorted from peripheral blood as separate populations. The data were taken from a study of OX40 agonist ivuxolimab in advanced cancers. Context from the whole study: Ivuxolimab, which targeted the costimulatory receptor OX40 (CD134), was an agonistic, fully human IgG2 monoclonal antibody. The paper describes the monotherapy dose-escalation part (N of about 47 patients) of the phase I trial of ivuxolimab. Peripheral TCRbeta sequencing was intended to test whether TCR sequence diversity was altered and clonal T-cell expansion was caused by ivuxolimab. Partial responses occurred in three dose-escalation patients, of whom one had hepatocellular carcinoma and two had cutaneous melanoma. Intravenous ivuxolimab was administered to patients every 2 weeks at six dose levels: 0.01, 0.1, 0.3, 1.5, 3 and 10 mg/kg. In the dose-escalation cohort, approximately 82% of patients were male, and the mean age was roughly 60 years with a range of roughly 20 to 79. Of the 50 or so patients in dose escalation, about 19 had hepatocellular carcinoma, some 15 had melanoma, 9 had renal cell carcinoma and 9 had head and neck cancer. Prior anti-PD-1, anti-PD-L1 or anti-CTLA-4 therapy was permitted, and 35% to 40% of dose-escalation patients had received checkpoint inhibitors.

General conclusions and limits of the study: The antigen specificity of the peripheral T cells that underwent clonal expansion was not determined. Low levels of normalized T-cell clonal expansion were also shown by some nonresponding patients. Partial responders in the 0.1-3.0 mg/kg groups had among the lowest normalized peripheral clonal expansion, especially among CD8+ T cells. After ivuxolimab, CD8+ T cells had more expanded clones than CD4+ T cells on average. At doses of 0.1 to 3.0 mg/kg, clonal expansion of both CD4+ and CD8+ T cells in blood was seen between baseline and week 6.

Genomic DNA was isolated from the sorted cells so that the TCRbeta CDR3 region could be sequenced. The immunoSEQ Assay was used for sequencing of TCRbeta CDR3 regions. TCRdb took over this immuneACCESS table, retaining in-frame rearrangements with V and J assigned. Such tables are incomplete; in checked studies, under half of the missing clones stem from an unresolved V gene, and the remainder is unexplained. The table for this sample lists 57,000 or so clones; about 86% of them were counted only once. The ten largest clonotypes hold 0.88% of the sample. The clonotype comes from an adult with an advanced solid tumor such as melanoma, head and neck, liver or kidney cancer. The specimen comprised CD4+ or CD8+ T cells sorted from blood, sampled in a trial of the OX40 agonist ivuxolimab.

Read as DNA, the sequence is TGTGCCAGCAGCTTAGGGCAGACTGGGGCCAACGTCCTGACTTTC. The resulting protein is CASSLGQTGANVLTF. The receptor chain draws on TRBV13 and TRBJ2-6; confidence is insufficient to name the D gene. Per the germline V gene (reference sequence), PRHDT is the CDR1 and FYEKMQ is the CDR2. Including cysteine and phenylalanine, the CDR3 has 15 amino acids. Only CDR3 DNA is held: 45 bases, read in frame from base 1. The junction carries 5 bases between V and J, which are trimmed by 0 bases and 2 bases respectively.